This T cell receptor beta chain comes out of a study of control samples from healthy donors and cancer patients. Germline values: CDR1 MGHRA, CDR2 YSYEKL. V lost 6 bases and J lost 0, with 10 bases in between. CDR3 length equals 14 residues. Libraries were prepared by immunoSEQ multiplex PCR; TCRdb keeps only in-frame clonotypes and omits some of them. This table has 95,000 to 120,000 clones, approximately 84% appearing once. The origin of this receptor is a man between 18 and 29 years old in good health. Sequenced material: blood. This chain links TRBV4-1 with TRBJ2-3, with a possible D match to TRBD2 (6 bases). The CDR3 reads CASRLAFSTDTQYF. The DNA for the CDR3 is TGCGCCAGCAGGCTAGCGTTTAGCACAGATACGCAGTATTTT.